The 23 T cell receptor beta chains listed next were all sequenced from one sample in a study of T cells in Graves' hyperthyroidism and ophthalmopathy. Amplified regions were TCR beta CDR3 sequences from RNA transcripts. Using the HTBI primer set, a first-round RT-PCR was run on the TCR CDR3. TCRdb independently ran MiXCR on the multiplex PCR reads; one entry per CDR3 protein. The profile shows 380,000 or so distinct CDR3 sequences, 19% of them singletons. The sequenced sample consisted of blood. The origin of the receptors is a woman between 18 and 29 years old with Graves' hyperthyroidism.

The J gene is TRBJ1-1, the V gene TRBV27; D remains ambiguous. CDR3 size: 15 residues. The V gene's germline CDR1 is MNHEY and CDR2 SMNVEV (reference sequence). V lost 4 bases to trimming and J lost 1 base, with 13 bases between them. CDR3 sequence reads: CASSSTPFTNTEAFF. CDR3 sequence (DNA): TGTGCCAGCAGTTCGACCCCCTTCACGAACACTGAAGCTTTCTTT.

This clonotype has a count of ten or more. The V and J genes are TRBV9 and TRBJ2-7; 7 nucleotides match TRBD2. CDR3 length: 13 residues. Germline V gene data show CDR1 as SGDLS and CDR2 as YYNGEE. After removal of 0 bases from V and 6 bases from J, the junction contained 3 bases not matched to a gene. DNA for the CDR3: TGTGCCAGCAGCGTAGGTGGGAGGGGCGAGCAGTACTTC. It is translated as CASSVGGRGEQYF.

This clonotype showed up many times. V is TRBV11-2 and J is TRBJ2-6, with a possible D match to TRBD1 (5 bases). Germline lookup yields CDR1 SGHAT and CDR2 FQNNGV. The CDR3 runs to 20 residues. Trimming removed 0 bases at V and 2 bases at J, with 20 bases between. The CDR3 nucleotides are TGTGCCAGCAGCTTAGAGAACCTAAGGGGATGGTTGGCTGGGGCCAACGTCCTGACTTTC. Its protein is CASSLENLRGWLAGANVLTF.

A note on this clonotype: A junction boundary mismatches the germline segment, possibly from a read error. The chain links TRBV7-8 to TRBJ1-5; a possible D gene is TRBD1 (5 bases). The CDR3 is 15 residues long. The V gene's germline CDR1 is SGHVS and CDR2 FQNEAQ. CDR3 amino acids: CASSSWGVQNQPQHF. The CDR3 bases are TGTGCCAGCAGCTCGTGGGGGGTACAGAATCAGCCTCAGCATTTT.

In this sample, this clonotype turned up many times. The chain couples TRBV15 to TRBJ1-2; 11 bases are shared with TRBD1. CDR1 and CDR2 (germline): LNHNV, YYDKDF (reference sequence). The CDR3 has 13 amino acids. The ends lost 8 bases at V and 5 bases at J; junction bases unmatched: 4. The CDR3 loop is CATYGTGGYGYTF. Here the CDR3 DNA reads TGTGCCACCTACGGGACAGGGGGGTATGGCTACACCTTC.

This clonotype was recorded at least ten times. The chain recombines TRBV19 with TRBJ2-2; D is unclear. CDR3 length equals 14 residues. The V end lost 6 bases, the J end lost 6 bases, and 14 bases lay between the germline ends. CDR1 is LNHDA and CDR2 is SQIVND in the germline V gene (reference sequence). In DNA, the CDR3 is TGTGCCAGTAGGTCAGGTAGATTGGCCGGGGAGCTGTTTTTT. This sequence encodes CASRSGRLAGELFF.

Only a few counts were recorded for this clonotype. As DNA, the CDR3 is TGTGCCAGCAGCTTAGGGACAGCTAGTAGAAACACTGAAGCTTTCTTT. Residues: CASSLGTASRNTEAFF. The chain links TRBV11-2 to TRBJ1-1, with D possibly being TRBD1 (6 bases). The CDR3 is 16 amino acids. Germline lookup yields CDR1 SGHAT and CDR2 FQNNGV. Trimming shortened V by 1 base and J by 2 bases, and 14 bases separated the two germline ends.

The CDR3 DNA reads TGCGCCAGCAGCCAATTCACGGGAGAAGGTTACGAGCAGTACTTC. Translated, it gives CASSQFTGEGYEQYF. This chain links TRBV4-3 with TRBJ2-7; TRBD2 might be the D (6 bases). The CDR3 spans 15 residues. Trimming stripped 2 bases from V and 4 bases from J, with 15 bases between. The germline CDR1 and CDR2 sequences are LGHNA and YSLEER.

This clonotype was recorded a few times. With a much larger clone just one base away, this may be a read error. V is TRBV28 and J is TRBJ1-3; 8 bases align to TRBD1. CDR3 length: 15 residues. The germline CDR1 and CDR2 sequences are MDHEN and SYDVKM. CDR3 in DNA: TGTGCCAGCAGCAACCCCAGGGGGCTTAGAAACACCGTATATTTT. This encodes CASSNPRGLRNTVYF.

This clonotype was recorded at least ten times. The rearrangement joins TRBV6-2 or TRBV6-3 to TRBJ1-2; D gene unclear. CDR1 MNHEY and CDR2 SVGEGT come from the germline V gene. The V and J ends lost 5 bases and 3 bases respectively, with 16 bases between them. The CDR3 consists of 15 residues. CDR3 amino acids: CASSPTGRRHYGYTF. CDR3 sequence (DNA): TGTGCCAGCAGTCCGACGGGCAGGAGGCACTATGGCTACACCTTC.

This clonotype was counted ten times or more. The CDR3 DNA follows: TGCAGCGTTGACCTTCTGTTAGTTGTGGGTAACACTGAAGCTTTCTTT. Translated, it gives CSVDLLLVVGNTEAFF. This chain uses TRBV29-1 with TRBJ1-1; D not certain. Germline V gene lookup returns CDR1 SQVTM and CDR2 ANQGSEA. The CDR3 consists of 16 residues. Trimming left V 3 bases short and J 2 bases short, with 19 bases between.

This clonotype occurred many times. The chain carries TRBV25-1 and TRBJ1-3; no definite D call. Germline V gives CDR1 MGHDK, CDR2 SYGVNS. With 6 bases removed from V and 7 bases from J, the gap between germline ends came to 13 bases. The CDR3 is made up of 13 amino acids. The CDR3 DNA follows: TGTGCCAGCAGGAATCACAGTCGGAACACCATATATTTT. It yields the protein CASRNHSRNTIYF.

This sequence joins TRBV29-1 and TRBJ1-2; D is unresolved. This CDR3 has 12 residues. CDR1 is SQVTM and CDR2 is ANQGSEA in the germline V gene. With 1 base removed from V and 7 bases from J, the gap between germline ends came to 10 bases. The CDR3 loop is CSVEGRAGGYTF. In DNA, the CDR3 is TGCAGCGTTGAAGGGAGGGCGGGTGGCTACACCTTC.

This clonotype has at least ten counts. V is TRBV7-8 and J is TRBJ1-2, with D unresolved. Trimming removed 1 base from V and 4 bases from J, with 7 bases in between. This CDR3 is 13 amino acids long. CDR1 is SGHVS, CDR2 FQNEAQ, per germline. The CDR3 here is CASSLDRIYGYTF. The CDR3 DNA sequence: TGTGCCAGCAGCTTAGACAGAATCTATGGCTACACCTTC. The full variable domain, completed using reference TRBV7-8 and TRBJ1-2, is GAGVSQSPRYKVAKRGQDVALRCDPISGHVSLFWYQQALGQGPEFLTYFQNEAQLDKSGLPSDRFFAERPEGSVSTLKIQRTQQEDSAVYLCASSLDRIYGYTFGSGTRLTVV.

This chain connects TRBV11-3 to TRBJ2-1; D is possibly TRBD2 (6 bases). This CDR3 is 13 amino acids long. Trimming cost V 1 base and J 8 bases, with 9 bases left between them. Germline V gene data show CDR1 as SGHNT and CDR2 as YENEEA. CDR3 nucleotide sequence: TGTGCCAGCAGCTTAGGACTAGGGTATGAGCAGTTCTTC. This codes for CASSLGLGYEQFF.

At least ten counts were recorded for this clonotype. The chain employs TRBV12-3 or TRBV12-4 and TRBJ2-5, with 9 positions matching TRBD2. This CDR3 region has 14 residues. With V trimmed by 7 bases and J by 2 bases, 5 bases remained unmatched. The chain's CDR3 is CASIFSGGQETQYF. CDR3 coding DNA: TGTGCCAGCATCTTTAGCGGGGGACAAGAGACCCAGTACTTC.

This clonotype appeared many times. The rearrangement uses TRBV11-2 and TRBJ2-5; D possibly corresponds to TRBD2 (5 bases). Trimming removed 1 base at V and 5 bases at J, with 11 bases between. Germline V lookup: CDR1 SGHAT, CDR2 FQNNGV. The CDR3 runs to 14 residues. CDR3 sequence (DNA): TGTGCCAGCAGCTTAGTACCCCAGCGGGAGACCCAGTACTTC. This encodes CASSLVPQRETQYF.

This clonotype was seen at least ten times. V is TRBV28 and J is TRBJ2-6; 9 nucleotides align to TRBD1. The length of the CDR3 is 20 residues. The germline gives CDR1 MDHEN, CDR2 SYDVKM. V lost 1 base, J lost 0 bases, and 10 bases stayed unmatched. CDR3 region: CASSLFPDRGGPSGANVLTF. The CDR3 nucleotides read TGTGCCAGCAGTTTATTCCCGGACAGGGGAGGGCCCTCTGGGGCCAACGTCCTGACTTTC.

This clonotype was counted many times. The genes are TRBV7-3 and TRBJ2-5; D not certain. CDR3 size: 14 residues. V lost 0 bases and J lost 4, with 9 bases in between. Germline loops: CDR1 SGHTA, CDR2 FQGTGA. The CDR3, as DNA: TGTGCCAGCAGCTTAACTGCTACGGCAGAGACCCAGTACTTC. Protein: CASSLTATAETQYF.

There are many counts of this clonotype. This chain connects TRBV2 to TRBJ1-2; no reliable D call. CDR1 and CDR2 (germline): SNHLY, FYNNEI. Between the trimmed V and J ends, which lost 2 bases and 13 bases, there was a span of 11 bases. The CDR3 length is 11 residues. The CDR3 protein is CASSEWVRGTF. CDR3 sequence (DNA): TGTGCCAGCAGTGAATGGGTGCGGGGCACCTTC.

This clonotype occurred many times. The chain links TRBV20-1 to TRBJ1-1; weak D call: TRBD1 (5 bases). Germline CDR1 and CDR2: DFQATT and SNEGSKA (reference sequence). V lost 4 bases and J 5 bases, leaving 17 bases between the germline ends. This CDR3 has 14 amino acids. CDR3 sequence reads: CSANPEGQETEAFF. Written as DNA, the CDR3 is TGCAGTGCTAACCCTGAGGGGCAGGAGACTGAAGCTTTCTTT.

A single count supports this clonotype. The rearrangement uses TRBV30 and TRBJ1-1, with a weak D call TRBD1 (5 bases). Germline CDR1 GTSNPN, CDR2 SVGIG (reference sequence). Between the trimmed V and J ends, which lost 4 bases and 3 bases, there was a span of 9 bases. The CDR3 spans 12 residues. CDR3 in amino acids: CAWNRQHTEAFF. The CDR3 DNA reads TGTGCCTGGAATAGACAGCACACTGAAGCTTTCTTT.

Many counts were recorded for this clonotype. The chain uses TRBV20-1 and TRBJ2-7; D is ambiguous. Germline CDR1 and CDR2: DFQATT and SNEGSKA (reference sequence). CDR3 length: 12 residues. V was shortened by 3 bases and J by 0 bases, with 6 bases between the two germline ends. CDR3 bases: TGCAGTGCTAGGTTGGACTCCTACGAGCAGTACTTC. Amino acids: CSARLDSYEQYF.